These 30 T cell receptor beta chains share one sample of origin, sequenced in a study of T cells in Graves' hyperthyroidism and ophthalmopathy. Amplified TCR beta CDR3 regions came from RNA transcripts. A set of HTBI primers served as the primers for a first-round RT-PCR of the TCR CDR3. TCRdb reanalysed the multiplex PCR reads using MiXCR and keeps one entry per CDR3 protein. The profile shows almost 600,000 distinct CDR3 sequences, roughly 50% of them singletons. The source material was peripheral blood or thyroid tissue (not recorded which). The receptors stem from a woman aged 18 to 35 with Graves' hyperthyroidism.

There are many counts of this clonotype. This rearrangement joins TRBV12-3 or TRBV12-4 to TRBJ1-5, with a possible D match to TRBD1 (6 bases). There are 15 residues in the CDR3. The V end was cut by 3 bases, the J end by 3 bases, with 12 bases between. The CDR3 region has the DNA TGTGCCAGCAGTTTTATCAGGGGCCTCAATCAGCCCCAGCATTTT. This codes for CASSFIRGLNQPQHF.

Remarks on this clonotype: The junction departs from germline at one end; a sequencing error may be responsible. The rearrangement uses TRBV10-3 and TRBJ1-6, with 8 bases that match TRBD1. The CDR3 loop spans 16 amino acids. Per the germline V gene, CDR1 is ENHRY and CDR2 is SYGVKD. CDR3 in DNA: TGTGCCATCAGCGGTGTCGGGACAGGCGGGAATTCACCCTTCCACTTT. Translated, it gives CAISGVGTGGNSPFHF.

This clonotype was seen ten or more times. The V gene is TRBV12-3 or TRBV12-4, the J gene TRBJ1-4; 7 positions agree with TRBD1. V dropped 5 bases and J dropped 4; count of bases not matched to a gene: 7. This CDR3 spans 15 amino acids. The chain's CDR3 is CASSHGQVLNEKLFF. The CDR3 nucleotides are TGTGCCAGCAGTCACGGACAGGTTCTTAATGAAAAACTGTTTTTT.

This clonotype was counted at least ten times. The chain uses TRBV6-5 and TRBJ2-2; 8 positions match TRBD2. The CDR3 is 15 amino acids. The V segment lost 2 bases and the J segment 4 bases; nucleotides outside the gene matches: 3. The germline CDR1 and CDR2 sequences are MNHEY and SVGAGI. CDR3 region: CASSYGTRATGELFF. The CDR3 DNA follows: TGTGCCAGCAGTTACGGGACTAGAGCCACCGGGGAGCTGTTTTTT.

In its sample, this clonotype was seen a few times. The rearrangement joins TRBV29-1 to TRBJ2-7, with D perhaps TRBD1 or TRBD2 (5 bases each). The germline V gene has CDR1 SQVTM and CDR2 ANQGSEA. CDR3 length: 13 residues. The V end lost 7 bases, the J end lost 4 bases, and 17 bases lay between the germline ends. In DNA, the CDR3 is TGCAGCGCTGCAGAAAGGGGCGGGTACGAGCAGTACTTC. As protein: CSAAERGGYEQYF.

This clonotype was observed many times. The chain combines TRBV7-8 with TRBJ2-7, with TRBD1 matching over 7 bases. This CDR3 has 15 residues. The trim removed 2 bases at V and 7 bases at J, leaving 11 bases unmatched. CDR1 is SGHVS, CDR2 FQNEAQ, per germline. The CDR3 DNA reads TGTGCCAGCAGCTTAAGTTTGTCAGGGGGTGATGAGCAGTACTTC. It specifies CASSLSLSGGDEQYF. The full variable domain, with the rest looked up from reference TRBV7-8 and TRBJ2-7, is GAGVSQSPRYKVAKRGQDVALRCDPISGHVSLFWYQQALGQGPEFLTYFQNEAQLDKSGLPSDRFFAERPEGSVSTLKIQRTQQEDSAVYLCASSLSLSGGDEQYFGPGTRLTVT.

Only a few counts were recorded for this clonotype. CDR3 loop: CASSLVAGGADTQYF. The CDR3, as DNA: TGTGCCAGCAGCTTGGTGGCGGGAGGGGCAGATACGCAGTATTTT. The V gene is TRBV11-2, the J gene TRBJ2-5; 9 bases agree with TRBD2. The J call may be in error: the DNA end matches TRBJ2-3 better. The length of the CDR3 is 15 residues. Germline CDR1 is SGHAT and CDR2 is FQNNGV.

The V gene is TRBV6-6, the J gene TRBJ2-5; tentatively, D is TRBD1 or TRBD2 (5 bases each). The CDR3 totals 14 residues. The V end was cut by 3 bases, the J end by 3 bases, with 11 bases between. Germline values: CDR1 MNHNY, CDR2 SVGAGI (reference sequence). This CDR3 is CASSYSRGEETQYF. CDR3 in DNA: TGTGCCAGCAGTTATTCGAGAGGGGAAGAGACCCAGTACTTC.

J is TRBJ2-7 and V is TRBV11-3; 13 bases fit TRBD2. V gave up 2 bases and J gave up 5 bases; unmatched junction bases: 3. The CDR3 consists of 15 residues. CDR1 is SGHNT and CDR2 is YENEEA in the germline V gene. This chain's CDR3 is CASSLNGLAGDEQYF. The CDR3 nucleotides are TGTGCCAGCAGCTTAAATGGACTAGCGGGAGACGAGCAGTACTTC.

This clonotype has a count of ten or more. The chain recombines TRBV15 with TRBJ1-2; TRBD1 matches 9 bases. Germline CDR1 reads LNHNV; CDR2 reads YYDKDF (reference sequence). The CDR3 sequence is 14 residues long. The V segment lost 1 base and the J segment 8 bases; nucleotides outside the gene matches: 5. The CDR3 sequence: CATSRAGQGDGYTF. CDR3 DNA: TGTGCCACCAGCAGAGCGGGACAGGGCGACGGCTACACCTTC.

This clonotype has at least ten counts. The rearrangement joins TRBV6-5 to TRBJ1-2; TRBD1 aligns across 7 bases. The CDR3 is made up of 13 amino acids. V lost 4 bases to trimming and J lost 4 bases; unmatched junction nucleotides: 3. In germline, CDR1 is MNHEY, CDR2 SVGAGI. CDR3 sequence: CASSSRGFYGYTF. The CDR3 DNA sequence: TGTGCCAGCAGTTCCAGGGGGTTCTATGGCTACACCTTC.

V gene TRBV7-6 combines with J gene TRBJ2-5; TRBD1 matches 9 bases. This CDR3 is 16 amino acids long. The ends lost 0 bases at V and 5 bases at J; junction bases unmatched: 7. Germline assignment: CDR1 SGHVS and CDR2 FNYEAQ. The CDR3 loop is CASSLARTGVDETQYF. CDR3 nucleotides: TGTGCCAGCAGCTTAGCGAGGACAGGGGTGGATGAGACCCAGTACTTC.

This clonotype was seen ten or more times. The V gene is TRBV29-1, the J gene TRBJ1-1, with a possible D match to TRBD1 (6 bases). The V gene lost 8 bases and the J gene lost 1 base, with 17 bases spanning the gap. This CDR3 comprises 14 residues. Germline V CDR1 and CDR2: SQVTM, ANQGSEA. DNA of the CDR3: TGCAGCCTCTTGCGATGGACAGAGAACACTGAAGCTTTCTTT. Protein sequence: CSLLRWTENTEAFF. The whole variable domain, filled in from reference TRBV29-1 and TRBJ1-1, reads SAVISQKPSRDICQRGTSLTIQCQVDSQVTMMFWYRQQPGQSLTLIATANQGSEATYESGFVIDKFPISRPNLTFSTLTVSNMSPEDSSIYLCSLLRWTENTEAFFGQGTRLTVV.

The rearrangement joins TRBV7-9 to TRBJ2-5; D perhaps matches TRBD2 (7 bases). Germline CDR1 and CDR2: SEHNR and FQNEAQ (reference sequence). There are 16 residues in the CDR3. Trimming shortened V by 5 bases and J by 2 bases, and 18 bases separated the two germline ends. The CDR3 sequence is CASSPEGGTNQETQYF. The CDR3 nucleotides are TGTGCCAGCAGCCCCGAAGGGGGGACTAATCAAGAGACCCAGTACTTC.

This clonotype has more than one count but fewer than ten. This sequence joins TRBV2 and TRBJ2-2; TRBD2 aligns across 12 bases. With V trimmed by 4 bases and J by 7 bases, 4 bases remained unmatched. Germline CDR1 is SNHLY and CDR2 is FYNNEI. This CDR3 has 15 amino acids. For the CDR3, the DNA is TGTGCCAGCAGTGGACTAGCGGGAGCGGGCGGGGAGCTGTTTTTT. Protein sequence: CASSGLAGAGGELFF.

The chain has TRBV7-7 and TRBJ2-5, with 12 positions matching TRBD1. V was pared by 1 base and J by 3 bases, with 6 bases of the junction left unmatched. Germline-derived CDR1 and CDR2 are SSHAT and FNYEAQ (reference sequence). The CDR3 length is 17 residues. The CDR3 region has the DNA TGTGCCAGCAGCTTAGACGTGGGGACAGGGGGCGAAGAGACCCAGTACTTC. Protein product: CASSLDVGTGGEETQYF.

DNA of the CDR3: TGCAGTGCTAGAGATCCACAGGGCAAGGAGACCTATGGCTACACCTTC. Its protein product is CSARDPQGKETYGYTF. The genes are TRBV20-1 and TRBJ1-2; perhaps TRBD1 as D (6 bases). The length of the CDR3 is 16 residues. The germline gives CDR1 DFQATT, CDR2 SNEGSKA (reference sequence). The V end was cut by 0 bases, the J end by 4 bases, with 18 bases between.

This chain connects TRBV29-1 to TRBJ1-2; D is unresolved. Trimming took 3 bases from V and 4 from J, leaving 30 bases between them. The CDR3 loop spans 19 amino acids. Germline CDR1 SQVTM, CDR2 ANQGSEA. The CDR3 sequence: CSVEPGPYFLDAKVYGYTF. The CDR3 region has the DNA TGCAGCGTTGAGCCAGGTCCCTATTTTTTGGACGCAAAGGTCTATGGCTACACCTTC.

The chain couples TRBV10-3 to TRBJ1-5; TRBD1 matches 8 bases. The CDR3 spans 13 residues. Trimming cost V 6 bases and J 7 bases; bases outside gene matches: 5. The V gene's germline CDR1 is ENHRY and CDR2 SYGVKD. The CDR3 DNA is TGTGCCATCAGGAAAACAGGGGGGCAGCCCCAGCATTTT. Amino acids: CAIRKTGGQPQHF.

This clonotype was observed many times. The V gene is TRBV27, the J gene TRBJ1-4, with D tentatively TRBD1 (5 bases). The V gene lost 1 base and the J gene lost 4 bases, with 10 bases spanning the gap. Germline CDR1 and CDR2: MNHEY and SMNVEV (reference sequence). The CDR3 is 15 residues long. CDR3 nucleotides: TGTGCCAGCAGTTTATACCCGGGACTTAATGAAAAACTGTTTTTT. This translates into CASSLYPGLNEKLFF.

There are many counts of this clonotype. J is TRBJ1-5 and V is TRBV12-3 or TRBV12-4, with D tentatively TRBD1 (6 bases). V shed 1 base and J shed 4 bases, with 11 bases lying between them. CDR3 length equals 15 residues. The CDR3 coding sequence is TGTGCCAGCAGTTTAGAAGGACAGCATAATCAGCCCCAGCATTTT. Translation gives CASSLEGQHNQPQHF.

About this clonotype: No DNA is shown, since the ends of the CDR3 on it are uncertain; the CDR3 is the one TCRdb lists. The V call is TRBV29-1, the J call TRBJ1-1; the D call TRBD1 from the table was never checked on the DNA. The CDR3 extends over 13 residues, inclusive of both ends. CDR1 is SQVTM and CDR2 is ANQGSEA in the germline V gene. The CDR3 protein is CSVEVGQGTEASF.

The chain couples TRBV6-6 to TRBJ1-1, with a tentative D call TRBD1 (5 bases). In germline, CDR1 is MNHNY, CDR2 SVGAGI (reference sequence). Trimming stripped 0 bases from V and 11 bases from J, with 16 bases between. This CDR3 region has 14 residues. CDR3 DNA: TGTGCCAGCAGTTACTCAGGGACCCCAGGCCCTGCTTTCTTT. This sequence encodes CASSYSGTPGPAFF.

The CDR3 is CASSVKTGTDTQYF. CDR3 nucleotide sequence: TGTGCCAGCAGCGTAAAGACAGGCACAGATACGCAGTATTTT. The chain employs TRBV9 and TRBJ2-3; a possible D gene is TRBD1 (5 bases). CDR1 and CDR2 (germline): SGDLS, YYNGEE. Trimming took off 1 base at V and 1 base at J, with 7 bases between the two ends. This CDR3 spans 14 amino acids.

In regard to this clonotype: A much larger clone lies a single base off, so this may be a read error. V usage is TRBV5-1 and J usage is TRBJ2-7; D might be TRBD2 (7 bases). CDR1 is SGHRS, CDR2 YFSETQ, per germline. Trimming left V 3 bases short and J 5 bases short, with 12 bases between. The CDR3 covers 13 residues. The CDR3 region is CASSSRGDNEQYF. The CDR3 DNA follows: TGCGCCAGCAGCTCACGGGGGGACAACGAGCAGTACTTC.

This clonotype has a count of ten or more. This CDR3 reads CASSLGQGDEQYF. The CDR3 coding sequence is TGTGCCAGCAGCTTAGGACAGGGGGACGAGCAGTACTTC. The chain joins TRBV13 to TRBJ2-7, with TRBD1 matching over 8 bases. The J segment lost 5 bases and the V segment lost 0 bases, leaving 0 bases of the junction unmatched. The CDR3 extends over 13 amino acids. CDR1 is PRHDT, CDR2 FYEKMQ, per germline (reference sequence).

This clonotype was counted ten times or more. V gene TRBV7-2 combines with J gene TRBJ2-2, with unresolved D. Between the trimmed V and J ends, which lost 3 bases and 6 bases, there was a span of 14 bases. Germline CDR1 reads SGHTA; CDR2 reads FQGNSA. The CDR3 totals 15 residues. CDR3 sequence: CASSFLRVGAGELFF. Here the CDR3 DNA reads TGTGCCAGCAGCTTTCTTAGGGTGGGTGCCGGGGAGCTGTTTTTT.

With regard to this clonotype: This CDR3 is missing its conserved last phenylalanine or tryptophan, likely due to a read error. This rearrangement joins TRBV11-1 to TRBJ2-2; a possible D gene is TRBD1 (6 bases). Germline lookup yields CDR1 SGHAT and CDR2 FQDESV (reference sequence). With 5 bases removed from V and 0 bases from J, the gap between germline ends came to 10 bases. This CDR3 is built from 15 residues. CDR3 in DNA: TGTGCCAGCAGCCCGGGACATACGAACACCGGGGAGCTGTTTTCT. It specifies CASSPGHTNTGELFS.

This clonotype was counted many times. V usage is TRBV12-3 or TRBV12-4 and J usage is TRBJ2-7; 8 positions match TRBD1. The CDR3 is 14 residues long. The V and J ends lost 7 bases and 4 bases, in that order; junction bases with no gene match: 9. CDR3 nucleotides: TGTGCCAGCAACCTCCCGGGACAGGCATACGAGCAGTACTTC. Amino acids: CASNLPGQAYEQYF.

This clonotype was seen ten or more times. The rearrangement joins TRBV12-3 or TRBV12-4 to TRBJ2-7; 9 bases match TRBD1. The CDR3 consists of 15 residues. J gave up 2 bases and V 3 bases, and 5 bases lay outside the gene matches. CDR3 nucleotide sequence: TGTGCCAGCAGTTTGGCCCGACAGGGGGCCTACGAGCAGTACTTC. Residues: CASSLARQGAYEQYF.